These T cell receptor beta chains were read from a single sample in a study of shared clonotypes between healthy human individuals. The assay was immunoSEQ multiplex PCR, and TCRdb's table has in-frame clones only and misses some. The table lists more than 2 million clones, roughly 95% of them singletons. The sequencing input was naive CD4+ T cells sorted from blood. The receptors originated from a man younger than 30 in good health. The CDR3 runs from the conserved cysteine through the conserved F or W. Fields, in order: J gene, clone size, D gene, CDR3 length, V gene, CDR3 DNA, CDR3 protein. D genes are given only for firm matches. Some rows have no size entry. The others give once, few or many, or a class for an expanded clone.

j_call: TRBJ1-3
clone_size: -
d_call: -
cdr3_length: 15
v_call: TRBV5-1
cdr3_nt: TGCGCCAGCAGCTTTGAGGGGAGATCTGGAAACACCATATATTTT
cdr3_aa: CASSFEGRSGNTIYF

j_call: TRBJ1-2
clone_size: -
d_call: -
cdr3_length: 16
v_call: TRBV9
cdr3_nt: TGTGCCAGCAGCGTAGACGTGGGCACCATGGGGCATGGCTACACCTTC
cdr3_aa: CASSVDVGTMGHGYTF

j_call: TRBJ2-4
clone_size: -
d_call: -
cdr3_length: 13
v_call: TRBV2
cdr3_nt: TGTGCCAGCAACTTAGAACAGAGAAACATTCAGTACTTC
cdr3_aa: CASNLEQRNIQYF

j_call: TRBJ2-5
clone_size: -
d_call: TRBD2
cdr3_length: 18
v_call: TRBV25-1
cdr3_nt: TGTGCCAGCAGTGAAGTTGGGACTAGCGGGACAAGCCAAGAGACCCAGTACTTC
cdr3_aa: CASSEVGTSGTSQETQYF

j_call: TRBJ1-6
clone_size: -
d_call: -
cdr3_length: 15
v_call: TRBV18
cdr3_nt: TGTGCCAGCTCACCACTTACAGGGAATAATTCACCCCTCCACTTT
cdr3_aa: CASSPLTGNNSPLHF

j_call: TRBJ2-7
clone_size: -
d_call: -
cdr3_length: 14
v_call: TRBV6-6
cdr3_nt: TGTGCCAGCAGTTACTCGGGTTACTCCTACGAGCAGTACTTC
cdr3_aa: CASSYSGYSYEQYF

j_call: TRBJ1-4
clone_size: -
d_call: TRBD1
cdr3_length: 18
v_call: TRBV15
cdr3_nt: TGTGCCACCAGCAGAGTTTTTTTCCCCAGGGGGCTAGATGAAAAACTGTTTTTT
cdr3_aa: CATSRVFFPRGLDEKLFF

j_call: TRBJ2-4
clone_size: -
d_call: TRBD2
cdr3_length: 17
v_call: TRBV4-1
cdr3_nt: TGCGCCAGCAGCCAGGGGGAGGCTAGCGGGGGGAAAAACATTCAGTACTTC
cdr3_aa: CASSQGEASGGKNIQYF

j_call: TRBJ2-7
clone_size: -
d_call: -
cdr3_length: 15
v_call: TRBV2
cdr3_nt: TGTGCCAGCAGTGTCGGCAGGGGCCCGAGTTACGAGCAGTACTTC
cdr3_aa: CASSVGRGPSYEQYF

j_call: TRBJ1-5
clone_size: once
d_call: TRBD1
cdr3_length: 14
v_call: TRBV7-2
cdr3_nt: TGTGCCAGCAGTCCAGGGGGAACCAATCAGCCCCAGCATTTT
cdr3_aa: CASSPGGTNQPQHF

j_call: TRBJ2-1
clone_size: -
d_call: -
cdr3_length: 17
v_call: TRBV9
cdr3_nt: TGTGCCAGCAGCGTAGGCCCGGACGGATTATCCTACAATGAGCAGTTCTTC
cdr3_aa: CASSVGPDGLSYNEQFF

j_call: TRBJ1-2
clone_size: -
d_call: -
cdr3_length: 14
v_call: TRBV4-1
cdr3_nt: TGCGCCAGCAGGCCAGGCGATGCTAACTATGGCTACACCTTC
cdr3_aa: CASRPGDANYGYTF